This T cell receptor beta chain is drawn from a study of blood T cell repertoires in COVID-19. Overall study: From the United States, Italy and Spain came samples of acute and convalescent COVID-19. The cDNA or gDNA used as material had been derived from T cells, B-cell-depleted T cells, or PBMCs.

Methods used by the authors: Amplified reference gene primers provided the basis for estimating nucleated cell counts. Sequencing used immunoSEQ multiplex PCR; TCRdb keeps in-frame clones, though not all of them. The DNA was the basis for D and trimming; V, J and clone size are from that table. The sample includes more than 110,000 clones, roughly 78% seen only once; the top ten take about 3.6%. CDR1 and CDR2 from the germline V gene are MNHNY and SVGAGI (reference sequence). CDR3 length equals 14 residues. Trimming left V 5 bases short and J 0 bases short, with 10 bases between. The chain carries TRBV6-6 and TRBJ1-1; D unclear. Material for sequencing was peripheral blood. This receptor was taken from a man in his 60s with acute or convalescent COVID-19. The CDR3 here is CASSQVGLNTEAFF. CDR3 coding DNA: TGTGCCAGCAGTCAGGTCGGGTTGAACACTGAAGCTTTCTTT.